Detailed here is one TCR beta chain. The protocol was immunoSEQ multiplex PCR, while the TCRdb copy is restricted to in-frame clones and leaves out a portion. Among approximately 150,000 clones listed, roughly 94% were seen once. This sample stems from a study of T cell responses to AZD1222 COVID-19 vaccine. As for the study in general: It was second doses at about 4 or about 12 weeks that were pooled.

Germline values: CDR1 MDHEN, CDR2 SYDVKM. The CDR3 is 15 residues long. V gave up 5 bases and J gave up 0 bases, with 10 bases separating them. The sequence was collected from an adult in good health. The sequences come from peripheral blood, collected on day 0 of AZD1222 vaccination. This sequence joins TRBV28 and TRBJ2-2, with D maybe TRBD1 (5 bases). CDR3 sequence: CASSRGRANTGELFF. The DNA of the CDR3 is TGTGCCAGCAGTAGGGGTCGAGCGAACACCGGGGAGCTGTTTTTT.